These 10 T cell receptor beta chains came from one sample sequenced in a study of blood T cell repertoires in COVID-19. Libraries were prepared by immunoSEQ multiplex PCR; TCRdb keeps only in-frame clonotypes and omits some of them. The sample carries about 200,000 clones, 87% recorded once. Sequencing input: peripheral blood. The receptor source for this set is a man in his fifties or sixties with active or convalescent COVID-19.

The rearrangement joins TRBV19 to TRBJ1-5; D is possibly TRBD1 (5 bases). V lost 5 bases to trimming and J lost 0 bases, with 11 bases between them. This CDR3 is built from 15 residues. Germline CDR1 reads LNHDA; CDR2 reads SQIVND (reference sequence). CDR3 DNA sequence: TGTGCCAGTAGTGCGGGGGAGTATAGCAATCAGCCCCAGCATTTT. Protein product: CASSAGEYSNQPQHF.

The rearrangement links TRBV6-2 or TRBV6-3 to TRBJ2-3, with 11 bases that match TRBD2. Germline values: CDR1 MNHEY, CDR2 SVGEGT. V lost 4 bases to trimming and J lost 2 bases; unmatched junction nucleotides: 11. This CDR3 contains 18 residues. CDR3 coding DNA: TGTGCCAGCAGTTCCGGGACTAGCGGCGGTACCTTCACAGATACGCAGTATTTT. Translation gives CASSSGTSGGTFTDTQYF.

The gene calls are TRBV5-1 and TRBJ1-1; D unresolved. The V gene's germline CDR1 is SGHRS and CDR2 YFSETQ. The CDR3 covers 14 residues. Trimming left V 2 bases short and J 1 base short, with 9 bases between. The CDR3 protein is CASSLVAGNTEAFF. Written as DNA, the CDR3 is TGCGCCAGCAGCTTAGTTGCAGGGAACACTGAAGCTTTCTTT.

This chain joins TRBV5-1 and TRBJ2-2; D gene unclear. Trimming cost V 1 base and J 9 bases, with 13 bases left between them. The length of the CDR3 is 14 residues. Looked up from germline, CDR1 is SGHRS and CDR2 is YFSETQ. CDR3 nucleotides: TGCGCCAGCAGCTTGAGTTCGGGTAACCGGGAGCTGTTTTTT. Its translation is CASSLSSGNRELFF.

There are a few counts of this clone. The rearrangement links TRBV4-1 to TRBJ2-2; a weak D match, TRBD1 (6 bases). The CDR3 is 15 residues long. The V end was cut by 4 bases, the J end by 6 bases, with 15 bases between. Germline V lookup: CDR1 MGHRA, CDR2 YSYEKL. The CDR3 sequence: CASSLLEQGSGELFF. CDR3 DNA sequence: TGCGCCAGCAGCCTCTTAGAGCAGGGGTCCGGGGAGCTGTTTTTT.

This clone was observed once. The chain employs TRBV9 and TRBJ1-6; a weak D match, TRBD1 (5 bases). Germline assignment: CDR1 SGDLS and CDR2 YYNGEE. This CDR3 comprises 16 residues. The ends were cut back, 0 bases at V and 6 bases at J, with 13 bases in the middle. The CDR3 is CASSVGVATGNSPLHF. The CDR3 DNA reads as TGTGCCAGCAGCGTAGGGGTGGCCACAGGTAATTCACCCCTCCACTTT.

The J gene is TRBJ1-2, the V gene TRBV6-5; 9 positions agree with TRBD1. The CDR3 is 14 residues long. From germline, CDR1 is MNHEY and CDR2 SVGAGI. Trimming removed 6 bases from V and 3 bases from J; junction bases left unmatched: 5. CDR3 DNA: TGTGCCAGCAGGGGGACAGGGACTTACTATGGCTACACCTTC. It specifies CASRGTGTYYGYTF.

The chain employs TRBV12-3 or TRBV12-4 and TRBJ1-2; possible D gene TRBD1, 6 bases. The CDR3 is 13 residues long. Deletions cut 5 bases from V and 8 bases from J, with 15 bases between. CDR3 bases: TGTGCCAGCAGTCAGAAAGGGACATCGGGCTACACCTTC. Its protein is CASSQKGTSGYTF.

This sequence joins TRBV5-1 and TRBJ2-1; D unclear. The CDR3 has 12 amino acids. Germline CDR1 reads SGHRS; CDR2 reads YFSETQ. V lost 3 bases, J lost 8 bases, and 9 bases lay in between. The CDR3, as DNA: TGCGCCAGCAGCTCTACCTTTGATGAGCAGTTCTTC. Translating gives CASSSTFDEQFF.

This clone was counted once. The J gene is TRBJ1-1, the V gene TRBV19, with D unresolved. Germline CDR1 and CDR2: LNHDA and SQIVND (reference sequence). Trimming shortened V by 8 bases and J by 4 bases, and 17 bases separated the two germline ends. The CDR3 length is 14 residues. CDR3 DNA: TGTGCCAGTGGCCCCCTAGACTTGAGCACTGAAGCTTTCTTT. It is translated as CASGPLDLSTEAFF.